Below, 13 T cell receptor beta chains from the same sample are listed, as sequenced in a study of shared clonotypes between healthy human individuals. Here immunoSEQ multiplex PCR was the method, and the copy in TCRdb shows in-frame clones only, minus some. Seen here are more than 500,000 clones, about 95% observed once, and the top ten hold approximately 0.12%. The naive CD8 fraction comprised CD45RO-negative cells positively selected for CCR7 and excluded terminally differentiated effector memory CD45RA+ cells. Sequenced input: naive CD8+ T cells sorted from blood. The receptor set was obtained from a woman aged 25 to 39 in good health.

The CDR3 sequence is CASSAGLAGVYEQYF. The CDR3 bases are TGTGCCAGCAGTGCCGGACTAGCGGGAGTTTACGAGCAGTACTTC. The V and J genes are TRBV6-4 and TRBJ2-5, with TRBD2 matching over 13 bases. TRBJ2-7 explains the end of the DNA better; the J call may be wrong. This CDR3 is 15 amino acids long. Germline CDR1 and CDR2: MRHNA and SNTAGT.

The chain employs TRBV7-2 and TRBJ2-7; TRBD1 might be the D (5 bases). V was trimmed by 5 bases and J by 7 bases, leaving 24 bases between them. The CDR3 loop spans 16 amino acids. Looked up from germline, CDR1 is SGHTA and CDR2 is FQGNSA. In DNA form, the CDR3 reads TGTGCCAGCAGCCCCGAAATTTGGGTCGTAGCAGGGGAGCAGTACTTC. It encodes CASSPEIWVVAGEQYF.

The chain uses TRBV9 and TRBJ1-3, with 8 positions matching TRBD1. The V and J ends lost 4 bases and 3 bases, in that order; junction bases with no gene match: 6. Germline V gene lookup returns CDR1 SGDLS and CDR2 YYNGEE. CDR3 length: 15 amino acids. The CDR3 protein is CASSSQGAFGNTIYF. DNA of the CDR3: TGTGCCAGCAGCTCCCAGGGGGCATTTGGAAACACCATATATTTT.

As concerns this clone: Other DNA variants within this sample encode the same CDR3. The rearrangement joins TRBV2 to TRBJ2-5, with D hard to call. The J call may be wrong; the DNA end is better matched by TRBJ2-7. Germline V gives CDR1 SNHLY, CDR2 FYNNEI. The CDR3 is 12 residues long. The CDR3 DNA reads TGTGCCAGCAGTGACCTCTCCTACGAGCAGTACTTC. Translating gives CASSDLSYEQYF.

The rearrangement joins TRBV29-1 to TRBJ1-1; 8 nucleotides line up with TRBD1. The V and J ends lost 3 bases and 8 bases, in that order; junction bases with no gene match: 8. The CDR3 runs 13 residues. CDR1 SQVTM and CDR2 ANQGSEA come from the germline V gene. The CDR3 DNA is TGCAGCGTTGATGACAGGGGAAATCTGGAAGCTTTCTTT. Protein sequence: CSVDDRGNLEAFF.

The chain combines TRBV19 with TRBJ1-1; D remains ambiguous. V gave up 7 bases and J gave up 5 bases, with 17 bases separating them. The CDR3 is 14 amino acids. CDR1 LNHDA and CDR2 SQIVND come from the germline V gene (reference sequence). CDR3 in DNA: TGTGCCAGTAATCAACTCCTGACGGGGACTGAAGCTTTCTTT. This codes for CASNQLLTGTEAFF. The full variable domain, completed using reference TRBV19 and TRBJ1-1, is DGGITQSPKYLFRKEGQNVTLSCEQNLNHDAMYWYRQDPGQGLRLIYYSQIVNDFQKGDIAEGYSVSREKKESFPLTVTSAQKNPTAFYLCASNQLLTGTEAFFGQGTRLTVV.

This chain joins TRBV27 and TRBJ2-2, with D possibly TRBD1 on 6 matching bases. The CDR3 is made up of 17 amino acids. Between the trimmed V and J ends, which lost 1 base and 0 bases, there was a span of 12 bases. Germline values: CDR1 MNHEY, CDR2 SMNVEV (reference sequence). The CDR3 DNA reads TGTGCCAGCAGTTTATACCTCGGGACATCGAACACCGGGGAGCTGTTTTTT. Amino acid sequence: CASSLYLGTSNTGELFF.

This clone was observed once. CDR3 sequence reads: CASSYGTGHEQYF. The CDR3 DNA sequence: TGTGCCAGCAGTTACGGGACAGGCCACGAGCAGTACTTC. The rearrangement links TRBV6-5 to TRBJ2-7; 8 bases are a match to TRBD1. This CDR3 comprises 13 residues. V shed 2 bases, J shed 5 bases, and the junction held 2 bases outside the gene matches. Germline loops: CDR1 MNHEY, CDR2 SVGAGI.

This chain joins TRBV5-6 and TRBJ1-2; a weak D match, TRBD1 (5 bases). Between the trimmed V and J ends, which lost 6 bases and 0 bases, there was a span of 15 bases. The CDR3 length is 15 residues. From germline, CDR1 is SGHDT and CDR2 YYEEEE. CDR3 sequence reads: CASNHWGGSNYGYTF. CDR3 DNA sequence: TGTGCCAGCAACCATTGGGGCGGATCTAACTATGGCTACACCTTC.

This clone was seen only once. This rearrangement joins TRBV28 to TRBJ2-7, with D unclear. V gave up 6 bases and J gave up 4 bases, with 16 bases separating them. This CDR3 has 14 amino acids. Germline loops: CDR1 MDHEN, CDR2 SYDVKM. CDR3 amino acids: CASSHWAEKYEQYF. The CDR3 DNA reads TGTGCCAGCAGCCACTGGGCGGAGAAGTACGAGCAGTACTTC.

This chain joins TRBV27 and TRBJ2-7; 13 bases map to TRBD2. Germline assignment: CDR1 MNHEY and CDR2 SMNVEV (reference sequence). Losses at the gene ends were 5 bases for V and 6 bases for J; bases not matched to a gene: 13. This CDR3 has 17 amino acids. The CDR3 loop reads CASSPTGLAGRLGEQYF. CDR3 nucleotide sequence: TGTGCCAGCAGTCCAACGGGACTAGCGGGAAGGCTCGGCGAGCAGTACTTC.

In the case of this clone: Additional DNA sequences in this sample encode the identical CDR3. Here the CDR3 DNA reads TGTGCCAGCAGCCTGGGGACAGCGTATGGCTACACCTTC. Amino acids: CASSLGTAYGYTF. This chain links TRBV7-9 with TRBJ1-2, with 7 nucleotides matching TRBD1. Losses at the gene ends were 5 bases for V and 5 bases for J; bases not matched to a gene: 5. The CDR3 is 13 residues long. Germline loops: CDR1 SEHNR, CDR2 FQNEAQ (reference sequence). Full variable domain (remainder filled in from reference TRBV7-9 and TRBJ1-2): DTGVSQNPRHKITKRGQNVTFRCDPISEHNRLYWYRQTLGQGPEFLTYFQNEAQLEKSRLLSDRFSAERPKGSFSTLEIQRTEQGDSAMYLCASSLGTAYGYTFGSGTRLTVV.

The CDR3 loop reads CASRKTSGQGVYEQYF. CDR3 in DNA: TGTGCCAGCAGGAAAACCTCAGGACAGGGAGTATACGAGCAGTACTTC. This chain connects TRBV21-1 to TRBJ2-7; TRBD1, the D gene given by the table, was not confirmed from the DNA. TRBV21-1 is described as a pseudogene. This CDR3 contains 16 residues.